These 15 T cell receptor beta chains originate from one sample sequenced in a study of cytomegalovirus exposure and HLA in healthy donors (dated by TCRdb to about 2017). Receptors were amplified or captured by the immunoSEQ multiplex PCR assay. The multiplex PCR relied on a mix of 60 forward primers for TCR Vbeta segments and 13 reverse primers for TCR Jbeta segments. TCRdb retrieved this table from immuneACCESS and kept in-frame rearrangements only. Not all clones are present; in checked studies, unresolved V genes account for under half, and no reason is known for the remainder. Here the sample has 95,000 to 150,000 clones; around 78% occur a single time. Roughly 4% of the sample is taken by the ten largest. The material sequenced was PBMCs. Every receptor here comes from a man in his forties or fifties in good health and CMV-seronegative.

The chain carries TRBV25-1 and TRBJ2-3, with 10 bases that match TRBD1. Trimming cost V 4 bases and J 5 bases; bases outside gene matches: 3. The CDR3 spans 14 residues. Looked up from germline, CDR1 is MGHDK and CDR2 is SYGVNS. The CDR3 loop reads CASSGTGGRDTQYF. CDR3 nucleotides: TGTGCCAGCAGTGGGACAGGGGGTAGAGATACGCAGTATTTT.

V usage is TRBV28 and J usage is TRBJ2-1, with 8 bases lining up with TRBD1. Germline CDR1 MDHEN, CDR2 SYDVKM. V lost 6 bases to trimming and J lost 4 bases; unmatched junction nucleotides: 11. The CDR3 loop spans 16 amino acids. The CDR3 sequence: CASSPAGQEGYNEQFF. The CDR3 nucleotides are TGTGCCAGCAGCCCCGCGGGACAGGAGGGGTACAATGAGCAGTTCTTC. Full variable domain (rest looked up from reference TRBV28 and TRBJ2-1): DVKVTQSSRYLVKRTGEKVFLECVQDMDHENMFWYRQDPGLGLRLIYFSYDVKMKEKGDIPEGYSVSREKKERFSLILESASTNQTSMYLCASSPAGQEGYNEQFFGPGTRLTVL.

This chain uses TRBV2 with TRBJ2-2; possibly TRBD1 for D (5 bases). Germline CDR1 reads SNHLY; CDR2 reads FYNNEI. Trimming removed 8 bases from V and 4 bases from J, with 11 bases in between. This CDR3 region has 13 residues. Here the CDR3 reads CASAGIGTGELFF. DNA for the CDR3: TGTGCCAGCGCAGGGATCGGCACCGGGGAGCTGTTTTTT. Using reference TRBV2 and TRBJ2-2 for the parts outside the CDR3, the full variable domain is EPEVTQTPSHQVTQMGQEVILRCVPISNHLYFYWYRQILGQKVEFLVSFYNNEISEKSEIFDDQFSVERPDGSNFTLKIRSTKLEDSAMYFCASAGIGTGELFFGEGSRLTVL.

This chain links TRBV6-4 with TRBJ2-3; 8 nucleotides align to TRBD2. This CDR3 has 15 amino acids. Germline V gives CDR1 MRHNA, CDR2 SNTAGT. V trimming: 2 bases; J trimming: 1 base; junction bases outside the gene matches: 2. The CDR3 DNA follows: TGTGCCAGCAGTGACCGGGGGGGCGGCACAGATACGCAGTATTTT. Its translation is CASSDRGGGTDTQYF.

The rearrangement links TRBV27 to TRBJ2-3; 8 nucleotides agree with TRBD2. This CDR3 contains 16 residues. Looked up from germline, CDR1 is MNHEY and CDR2 is SMNVEV (reference sequence). Trimming removed 3 bases from V and 6 bases from J; junction bases left unmatched: 11. The CDR3 DNA follows: TGTGCCAGCAGTTTTCCAGGAACAGCGGGGGTGGATACGCAGTATTTT. It codes for CASSFPGTAGVDTQYF.

This clone occurred a few times. CDR3: CASSWAGNTEAFF. DNA for the CDR3: TGTGCCAGCAGCTGGGCAGGGAACACTGAAGCTTTCTTT. V is TRBV5-6 and J is TRBJ1-1; D is ambiguous. V lost 3 bases, J lost 1 base, and 7 bases lay in between. Germline loops: CDR1 SGHDT, CDR2 YYEEEE. This CDR3 has 13 residues.

J is TRBJ1-3 and V is TRBV6-4; 9 bases fit TRBD1. Germline V CDR1 and CDR2: MRHNA, SNTAGT. The junction had 8 bases not matched to a gene; V was cut back by 0 bases and J by 2 bases. The CDR3 contains 18 residues. The CDR3 DNA reads TGTGCCAGCAGTGACTCCGGGACAGGGATCCCTACTGGAAACACCATATATTTT. Translation: CASSDSGTGIPTGNTIYF.

The gene calls are TRBV4-1 and TRBJ2-3; TRBD2 matches 7 bases. Germline CDR1 reads MGHRA; CDR2 reads YSYEKL. The CDR3 has 15 residues. The junction had 1 base not matched to a gene; V was cut back by 0 bases and J by 1 base. The CDR3 nucleotides read TGCGCCAGCAGCCAAGATGGGGGGGGCACAGATACGCAGTATTTT. Translating gives CASSQDGGGTDTQYF.

The gene calls are TRBV4-3 and TRBJ1-1; unclear D gene. CDR1 is LGHNA and CDR2 is YSLEER in the germline V gene. The CDR3 is 14 amino acids. V dropped 4 bases and J dropped 1 base, with 10 bases sitting between them. The CDR3 loop is CASSRIGENTEAFF. CDR3 DNA sequence: TGCGCCAGCAGCCGCATCGGAGAGAACACTGAAGCTTTCTTT.

The J gene is TRBJ1-2, the V gene TRBV11-2; the D is unclear. The CDR3 length is 15 residues. CDR1 and CDR2 (germline): SGHAT, FQNNGV. V was shortened by 3 bases and J by 3 bases, with 14 bases between the two germline ends. CDR3 nucleotide sequence: TGTGCCAGCAGCTTGATTGAGGGTTCCGACTATGGCTACACCTTC. Translating it yields CASSLIEGSDYGYTF.

There are a few counts of this clone. The genes are TRBV6-6 and TRBJ2-7; D uncertain. The CDR3 loop spans 12 amino acids. CDR1 MNHNY and CDR2 SVGAGI come from the germline V gene (reference sequence). V was cut by 2 bases and J by 2 bases, with 4 bases left in between. The CDR3 DNA is TGTGCCAGCAGTTACGGGCCCTACGAGCAGTACTTC. It yields the protein CASSYGPYEQYF.

This clone has only one observation. V gene TRBV7-9 combines with J gene TRBJ1-1; D remains unclear. V was clipped by 1 base and J by 6 bases, with 9 bases between them. Germline CDR1 reads SEHNR; CDR2 reads FQNEAQ (reference sequence). This CDR3 is built from 13 residues. As DNA, the CDR3 is TGTGCCAGCAGCTTAGTAGCGGAATCTGAAGCTTTCTTT. It yields the protein CASSLVAESEAFF.

The chain employs TRBV7-2 and TRBJ2-5, with D unresolved. This CDR3 region has 13 residues. The V and J ends lost 1 base and 11 bases respectively, with 14 bases between them. Germline-derived CDR1 and CDR2 are SGHTA and FQGNSA. The CDR3 here is CASSLDLEASQYF. CDR3 DNA: TGTGCCAGCAGCTTAGATCTTGAGGCTAGTCAGTACTTC.

Comments on this clone: Other nucleotide sequences from this sample produce the same CDR3. The chain is built from TRBV7-9 and TRBJ1-1; 7 bases line up with TRBD1. The V and J ends lost 2 bases and 5 bases, in that order; junction bases with no gene match: 2. The CDR3 runs to 13 residues. Germline V CDR1 and CDR2: SEHNR, FQNEAQ (reference sequence). CDR3: CASSLTQGTEAFF. In DNA, the CDR3 is TGTGCCAGCAGCTTAACACAGGGGACTGAAGCTTTCTTT.

The chain links TRBV19 to TRBJ2-1, with 12 bases identical to TRBD1. Germline lookup yields CDR1 LNHDA and CDR2 SQIVND (reference sequence). The CDR3 is 17 residues long. Trimming removed 6 bases from V and 3 bases from J; junction bases left unmatched: 9. CDR3 sequence: CASSISGTGGRYNEQFF. CDR3 nucleotides: TGTGCCAGTAGCATTAGCGGGACAGGGGGCCGCTACAATGAGCAGTTCTTC.